These T cell receptor beta chains were read from a single sample in a study of Ad26.COV2.S vaccination and SARS-CoV-2 variants. Assay used: immunoSEQ multiplex PCR; TCRdb lists only in-frame clones, some missing. The table includes under 550,000 clones, approximately 87% detected once. The source was peripheral blood, collected in a trial of Ad26.COV2.S vaccine versus placebo. Receptor source: a person aged 18-60 years who received the Ad26.COV2.S COVID-19 vaccine or a placebo. Each CDR3 is given with its conserved first and last residue. Each record gives: J gene, clone size, D gene, V gene, CDR3 protein, CDR3 DNA. A D gene is named only where the DNA matches it firmly. Clone size is stated in some rows and not others, as once, few, many or a class when expanded.

TRBJ1-2 NA NA TRBV7-9 CASSQPGSMHGYTF TGTGCCAGCAGCCAGCCCGGGTCTATGCATGGCTACACCTTC
TRBJ2-2 NA NA TRBV7-3 CASSPPGGKNTGELFF TGTGCCAGCAGCCCCCCCGGGGGAAAGAACACCGGGGAGCTGTTTTTT
TRBJ2-3 NA TRBD2 TRBV28 CASSTGTRDTDTQYF TGTGCCAGCAGCACCGGGACTAGAGACACAGATACGCAGTATTTT
TRBJ1-4 NA NA TRBV3-1/TRBV3-2 CASSQNEKLFF TGTGCCAGCAGCCAGAATGAAAAACTGTTTTTT
TRBJ2-2 NA NA TRBV18 CASSPGTSNTGELFF TGTGCCAGCTCTCCCGGGACTTCGAACACCGGGGAGCTGTTTTTT
TRBJ1-2 NA TRBD1 TRBV7-2 CASRMGQENYGYTF TGTGCCAGCAGGATGGGACAGGAGAACTATGGCTACACCTTC
TRBJ2-7 NA NA TRBV5-1 CASSQLERPYEQYF TGCGCCAGCAGCCAACTGGAGAGACCCTACGAGCAGTACTTC
TRBJ2-3 NA NA TRBV28 CASETTDTQYF TGTGCCAGCGAAACCACAGATACGCAGTATTTT
TRBJ2-5 NA TRBD2 TRBV5-4 CASSPRGGGETQYF TGTGCCAGCAGCCCCCGGGGGGGCGGGGAGACCCAGTACTTC
TRBJ2-4 NA TRBD1 TRBV7-2 CASSETDRVKNIQYF TGTGCCAGCAGCGAAACCGACAGGGTCAAAAACATTCAGTACTTC
TRBJ2-4 NA NA TRBV7-9 CASSANDRVAKNIQYF TGTGCCAGCAGCGCCAACGACAGAGTAGCCAAAAACATTCAGTACTTC
TRBJ2-5 NA NA TRBV5-1 CASSAFAPGYF TGCGCCAGCAGCGCCTTTGCTCCCGGGTACTTC
TRBJ2-1 NA NA TRBV27 CASSLWKAPYNEQFF TGTGCCAGCAGTTTATGGAAAGCCCCCTACAATGAGCAGTTCTTC
TRBJ2-7 NA NA TRBV7-3 CASSLISEDSIYEQYF TGTGCCAGCAGCTTAATATCGGAGGACAGCATTTACGAGCAGTACTTC
TRBJ1-3 NA NA TRBV10-2 CAASSGNTIYF TGCGCCGCCAGCTCTGGAAACACCATATATTTT
TRBJ2-3 NA NA TRBV15 CATSRDGPRGGSDTQYF TGTGCCACCAGCAGAGATGGTCCAAGGGGGGGCTCAGATACGCAGTATTTT
TRBJ2-5 NA NA TRBV2 CASTGEAQETQYF TGTGCCAGCACCGGAGAGGCTCAAGAGACCCAGTACTTC
TRBJ2-2 NA NA TRBV6-6 CASSRTPRTGELFF TGTGCCAGCAGTCGGACCCCAAGGACCGGGGAGCTGTTTTTT
TRBJ2-1 NA NA TRBV15 CATSISNLRMVEQFF TGTGCCACCAGCATTTCTAACTTGAGGATGGTCGAGCAGTTCTTC
TRBJ1-1 NA TRBD1 TRBV28 CASSQGGTEAFF TGTGCCAGCAGTCAGGGGGGCACTGAAGCTTTCTTT
TRBJ2-7 NA TRBD2 TRBV7-9 CASSPGTSGSYEQYF TGTGCCAGCAGCCCCGGGACTAGCGGTTCCTACGAGCAGTACTTC
TRBJ2-1 NA NA TRBV20-1 CSASFSGNSYNEQFF TGCAGTGCTAGTTTCAGTGGTAACTCCTACAATGAGCAGTTCTTC
TRBJ1-2 few TRBD1 TRBV4-3 CASSQDRQGARGYTF TGCGCCAGCAGCCAAGATCGACAGGGCGCTCGAGGCTACACCTTC
TRBJ1-3 NA NA TRBV10-3 CAIGTPGNTIYF TGTGCCATCGGGACTCCTGGAAACACCATATATTTT
TRBJ2-7 NA NA TRBV7-8 CASSLPDSSYEQYF TGTGCCAGCAGCTTACCGGACAGCTCCTACGAGCAGTACTTC
TRBJ1-1 NA NA TRBV12-2 CASRQRRGPDTEAFF TGTGCAAGTCGCCAGAGGAGGGGGCCGGACACTGAAGCTTTCTTT
TRBJ1-3 NA NA TRBV18 CASSPSGLSGNTIYF TGTGCCAGCTCACCTTCGGGACTCTCTGGAAACACCATATATTTT
TRBJ2-7 NA TRBD1 TRBV7-2 CASSLRPFRTGGLEQYF TGTGCCAGCAGCTTACGTCCTTTCCGGACAGGGGGTCTCGAGCAGTACTTC
TRBJ1-2 NA NA TRBV7-9 CASSLALGGPSNYGYTF TGTGCCAGCAGCTTAGCGCTCGGGGGCCCTTCAAACTATGGCTACACCTTC
TRBJ2-4 NA NA TRBV3-1/TRBV3-2 CASSQEGVGKNIQYF TGTGCCAGCAGCCAAGAGGGTGTGGGCAAAAACATTCAGTACTTC
TRBJ2-7 NA NA TRBV28 CASSLWGSLGSYEQYF TGTGCCAGCAGTTTATGGGGCTCTTTGGGATCCTACGAGCAGTACTTC
TRBJ1-2 NA NA TRBV28 CASSLFFRGYGYTF TGTGCCAGCAGTTTATTTTTTAGAGGCTATGGCTACACCTTC
TRBJ2-7 NA TRBD2 TRBV18 CASLYRRTSGGGYEQYF TGTGCCAGCCTATACCGCCGGACTAGCGGGGGGGGTTACGAGCAGTACTTC
TRBJ1-1 NA NA TRBV28 CASSFRWNLPMNTEAFF TGTGCCAGCAGTTTCCGCTGGAACCTACCCATGAACACTGAAGCTTTCTTT
TRBJ2-2 NA TRBD1 TRBV27 CASSLSIGRGLHTGELFF TGTGCCAGCAGTTTATCGATTGGAAGGGGGCTGCACACCGGGGAGCTGTTTTTT
TRBJ2-5 NA NA TRBV2 CASSKNSQETQYF TGTGCCAGCAGTAAGAACAGCCAAGAGACCCAGTACTTC
TRBJ1-1 few TRBD1 TRBV28 CASSSTARGHTEAFF TGTGCCAGCAGTTCTACAGCCAGGGGGCACACTGAAGCTTTCTTT
TRBJ2-5 NA NA TRBV7-6 CASSRGQQETQYF TGTGCCAGCAGCCGCGGACAGCAAGAGACCCAGTACTTC
TRBJ2-3 NA TRBD2 TRBV10-2 CASSDRISGGFEDTQYF TGCGCCAGCAGTGACAGGATTAGCGGGGGTTTTGAAGATACGCAGTATTTT
TRBJ2-7 NA TRBD2 TRBV7-2 CASSLSGVAGAIGEQYF TGTGCCAGCAGCTTAAGTGGGGTAGCGGGGGCAATAGGGGAGCAGTACTTC
TRBJ2-3 NA NA TRBV4-1 CASSPRPGSTDTQYF TGCGCCAGCAGCCCCCGTCCGGGTAGCACAGATACGCAGTATTTT